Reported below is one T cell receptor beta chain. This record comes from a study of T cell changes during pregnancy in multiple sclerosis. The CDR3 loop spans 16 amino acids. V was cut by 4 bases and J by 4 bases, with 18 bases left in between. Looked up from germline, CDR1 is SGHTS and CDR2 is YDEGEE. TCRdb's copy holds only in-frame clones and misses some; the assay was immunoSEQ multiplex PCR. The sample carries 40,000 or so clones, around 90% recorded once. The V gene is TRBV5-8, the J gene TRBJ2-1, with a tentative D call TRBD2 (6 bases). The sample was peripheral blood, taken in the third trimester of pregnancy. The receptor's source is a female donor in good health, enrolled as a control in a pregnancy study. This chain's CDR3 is CASSPTMGLAYNEQFF. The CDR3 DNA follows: TGTGCCAGCAGCCCAACTATGGGGCTAGCGTACAATGAGCAGTTCTTC.